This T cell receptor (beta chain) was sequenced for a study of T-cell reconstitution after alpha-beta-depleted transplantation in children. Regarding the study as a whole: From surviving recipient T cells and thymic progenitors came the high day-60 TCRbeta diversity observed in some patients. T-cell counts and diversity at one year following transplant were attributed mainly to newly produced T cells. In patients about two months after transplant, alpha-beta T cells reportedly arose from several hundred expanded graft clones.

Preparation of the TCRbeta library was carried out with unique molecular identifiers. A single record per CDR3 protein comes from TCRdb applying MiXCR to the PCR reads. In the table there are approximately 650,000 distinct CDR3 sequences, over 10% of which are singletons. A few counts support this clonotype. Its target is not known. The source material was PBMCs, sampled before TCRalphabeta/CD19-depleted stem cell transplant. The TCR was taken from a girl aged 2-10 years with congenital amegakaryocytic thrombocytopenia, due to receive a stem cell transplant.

CDR3 nucleotides: TGCAGTGCTAGCCGGCTGGCAGAGACCCAGAAAGAGACCCAGTACTTC. It yields the protein CSASRLAETQKETQYF. The V and J genes are TRBV20-1 and TRBJ2-5; D not certain. The CDR3 spans 16 residues. Germline V gives CDR1 DFQATT, CDR2 SNEGSKA (reference sequence). V was shortened by 3 bases and J by 3 bases, with 20 bases between the two germline ends.